Following are 17 T cell receptor beta chains from one sample sequenced in a study of blood T cell repertoires in COVID-19. Method: immunoSEQ multiplex PCR; TCRdb's copy keeps in-frame clones and lacks some. This table holds under 80,000 clones, 70% to 85% found once. Sample: peripheral blood. The receptors stem from a human donor in a cohort sampled during active COVID-19.

V gene TRBV5-1 combines with J gene TRBJ2-3; 14 bases match TRBD2. The CDR3 length is 18 residues. CDR1 SGHRS and CDR2 YFSETQ come from the germline V gene. The ends lost 5 bases at V and 4 bases at J; junction bases unmatched: 12. The CDR3 nucleotides are TGCGCCAGCAGGACAGCTCCAAGACTAGCGGGAGGGTCAGATACGCAGTATTTT. As protein: CASRTAPRLAGGSDTQYF.

The rearrangement links TRBV14 to TRBJ2-7; 9 bases align to TRBD2. J lost 5 bases, V lost 1 base, and 9 bases had no gene match. The CDR3 is 16 amino acids. From germline, CDR1 is SGHDN and CDR2 FVKESK. CDR3 bases: TGTGCCAGCAGCCAAGCCAGCGGGAGGCCCAAGGACGAGCAGTACTTC. Its protein product is CASSQASGRPKDEQYF.

The chain joins TRBV15 to TRBJ2-3; possibly TRBD2 for D (7 bases). Germline V lookup: CDR1 LNHNV, CDR2 YYDKDF (reference sequence). Between the trimmed V and J ends, which lost 1 base and 5 bases, there was a span of 13 bases. The CDR3 consists of 15 residues. The CDR3 coding sequence is TGTGCCACCAGCAGAGTGGGGGGGCTTGGAGATACGCAGTATTTT. It translates to CATSRVGGLGDTQYF.

V is TRBV5-1 and J is TRBJ2-3; the D gene is possibly TRBD2 (5 bases). Germline lookup yields CDR1 SGHRS and CDR2 YFSETQ. The CDR3 runs 18 residues. The V end was cut by 4 bases, the J end by 1 base, with 22 bases between. CDR3 sequence (DNA): TGCGCCAGCAGCGTGCGAGGTGGGAGAGTAAGGGGCACAGATACGCAGTATTTT. Translated, it gives CASSVRGGRVRGTDTQYF.

The chain links TRBV7-9 to TRBJ2-7; tentative D call: TRBD2 (6 bases). Trimming left V 5 bases short and J 6 bases short, with 17 bases between. Germline values: CDR1 SEHNR, CDR2 FQNEAQ (reference sequence). This CDR3 has 14 amino acids. The CDR3 DNA reads TGTGCCAGCAGCACGGACGGGAGAGCGGCCGAGCAGTACTTC. It codes for CASSTDGRAAEQYF.

Here the CDR3 reads CASIQASSGANVLTF. The CDR3 DNA sequence: TGTGCCAGCATACAGGCGAGCTCTGGGGCCAACGTCCTGACTTTC. This chain joins TRBV6-5 and TRBJ2-6, with D possibly TRBD1 on 5 matching bases. V dropped 7 bases and J dropped 0 bases, with 10 bases sitting between them. The CDR3 has 15 amino acids. In germline, CDR1 is MNHEY, CDR2 SVGAGI.

V gene TRBV6-5 combines with J gene TRBJ2-2, with D possibly being TRBD2 (6 bases). This CDR3 spans 15 amino acids. V lost 7 bases, J lost 0 bases, and 12 bases lay in between. Looked up from germline, CDR1 is MNHEY and CDR2 is SVGAGI. The CDR3 DNA is TGTGCCAGCATAAAGGGACTGGCGAACACCGGGGAGCTGTTTTTT. Amino acid sequence: CASIKGLANTGELFF.

The chain employs TRBV30 and TRBJ2-7, with 7 nucleotides matching TRBD2. Germline CDR1 reads GTSNPN; CDR2 reads SVGIG (reference sequence). With 2 bases clipped from V and 4 bases from J, the junction kept 14 bases outside the gene matches. This CDR3 region has 16 residues. This CDR3 reads CAWSRRSGGRGYEQYF. CDR3 DNA: TGTGCCTGGAGTAGACGATCGGGGGGTAGGGGATACGAGCAGTACTTC.

The chain uses TRBV4-3 and TRBJ2-7; D is unresolved. With 0 bases removed from V and 1 base from J, the gap between germline ends came to 10 bases. The germline gives CDR1 LGHNA, CDR2 YSLEER. The CDR3 runs 15 residues. The CDR3, as DNA: TGCGCCAGCAGCCAAGACAGGATTACTTCCTACGAGCAGTACTTC. Protein sequence: CASSQDRITSYEQYF.

The chain recombines TRBV6-2 or TRBV6-3 with TRBJ2-3, with TRBD2 matching 10 bases. V gave up 6 bases and J gave up 9 bases; unmatched junction bases: 12. This CDR3 is built from 15 residues. Germline values: CDR1 MNHEY, CDR2 SVGEGT. In DNA, the CDR3 is TGTGCCAGCAGCCCTTGGCTAGCGGGAGTAGCAACGCAGTATTTT. Its translation is CASSPWLAGVATQYF.

The rearrangement links TRBV19 to TRBJ2-2; a possible D gene is TRBD1 (6 bases). V was cut by 4 bases and J by 2 bases, with 11 bases left in between. This CDR3 has 15 amino acids. Germline V gene lookup returns CDR1 LNHDA and CDR2 SQIVND (reference sequence). The CDR3 reads CASSTWTANTGELFF. Here the CDR3 DNA reads TGTGCCAGTAGTACCTGGACAGCAAACACCGGGGAGCTGTTTTTT.

This clone was seen a few times. The chain combines TRBV5-1 with TRBJ1-1; D is undetermined. This CDR3 region has 13 residues. Trimming stripped 2 bases from V and 4 bases from J, with 9 bases between. CDR1 SGHRS and CDR2 YFSETQ come from the germline V gene. The CDR3 region is CASSLGDITEAFF. CDR3 in DNA: TGCGCCAGCAGCTTAGGAGATATCACTGAAGCTTTCTTT. The variable domain in full, completed from reference TRBV5-1 and TRBJ1-1, reads KAGVTQTPRYLIKTRGQQVTLSCSPISGHRSVSWYQQTPGQGLQFLFEYFSETQRNKGNFPGRFSGRQFSNSRSEMNVSTLELGDSALYLCASSLGDITEAFFGQGTRLTVV.

This sequence joins TRBV6-5 and TRBJ2-5, with a weak D call TRBD1 (5 bases). The CDR3 totals 13 residues. With 5 bases removed from V and 7 bases from J, the gap between germline ends came to 14 bases. Germline assignment: CDR1 MNHEY and CDR2 SVGAGI. DNA for the CDR3: TGTGCCAGCAGTCCCACAGGTTTGGGGACCCAGTACTTC. Its protein product is CASSPTGLGTQYF.

This clone was picked up a small number of times. V gene TRBV6-5 combines with J gene TRBJ2-3; 13 bases are shared with TRBD2. The CDR3 covers 15 residues. V lost 5 bases and J lost 3; bases outside the gene matches: 2. Germline CDR1 is MNHEY and CDR2 is SVGAGI. The CDR3 coding sequence is TGTGCCAGCAGTAAGGGACTAGCGGGAACAGATACGCAGTATTTT. Its protein product is CASSKGLAGTDTQYF.

This chain connects TRBV28 to TRBJ2-2; 11 nucleotides match TRBD1. The CDR3 extends over 15 amino acids. Losses at the gene ends were 6 bases for V and 4 bases for J; bases not matched to a gene: 4. The germline V gene has CDR1 MDHEN and CDR2 SYDVKM. In DNA form, the CDR3 reads TGTGCCAGCAGACGGACAGGGGGCCGCACCGGGGAGCTGTTTTTT. Its protein product is CASRRTGGRTGELFF.

This clone is a singleton in its sample. This chain connects TRBV30 to TRBJ2-4, with 8 positions matching TRBD2. The V gene's germline CDR1 is GTSNPN and CDR2 SVGIG (reference sequence). The junction had 5 bases not matched to a gene; V was cut back by 4 bases and J by 6 bases. This CDR3 region has 13 residues. In DNA, the CDR3 is TGTGCCTGGAACAGCGGGAGTTCAAACATTCAGTACTTC. Its translation: CAWNSGSSNIQYF.

The chain links TRBV5-1 to TRBJ2-2, with D hard to call. V lost 0 bases and J lost 5, with 8 bases in between. CDR3 length: 14 amino acids. Per germline, CDR1 SGHRS and CDR2 YFSETQ. CDR3: CASSLVLGTGELFF. The CDR3 region has the DNA TGCGCCAGCAGCTTGGTCCTCGGGACCGGGGAGCTGTTTTTT.